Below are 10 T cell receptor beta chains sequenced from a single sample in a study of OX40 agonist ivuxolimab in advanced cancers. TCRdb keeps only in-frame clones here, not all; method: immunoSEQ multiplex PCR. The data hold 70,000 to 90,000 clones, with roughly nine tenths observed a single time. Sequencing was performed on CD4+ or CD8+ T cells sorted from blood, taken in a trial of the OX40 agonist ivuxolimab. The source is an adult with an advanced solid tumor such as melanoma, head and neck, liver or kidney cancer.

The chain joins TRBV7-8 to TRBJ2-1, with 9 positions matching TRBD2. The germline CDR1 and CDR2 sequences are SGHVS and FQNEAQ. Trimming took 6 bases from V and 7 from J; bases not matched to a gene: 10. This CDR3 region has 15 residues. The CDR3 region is CASRSIAGERNEQFF. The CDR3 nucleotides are TGTGCCAGCAGATCTATAGCGGGAGAGAGGAATGAGCAGTTCTTC.

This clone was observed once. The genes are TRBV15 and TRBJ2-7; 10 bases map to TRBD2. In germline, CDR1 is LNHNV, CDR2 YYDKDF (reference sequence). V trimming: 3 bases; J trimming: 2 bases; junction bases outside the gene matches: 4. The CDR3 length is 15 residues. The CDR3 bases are TGTGCCACCAGCAGTGCTAGCGGGGGACCCTACGAGCAGTACTTC. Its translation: CATSSASGGPYEQYF.

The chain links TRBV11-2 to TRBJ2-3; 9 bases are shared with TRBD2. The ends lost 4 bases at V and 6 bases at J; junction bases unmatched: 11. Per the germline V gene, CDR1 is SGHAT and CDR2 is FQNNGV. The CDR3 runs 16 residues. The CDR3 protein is CASSWSLAGAPDTQYF. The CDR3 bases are TGTGCCAGCAGCTGGAGCTTAGCGGGAGCCCCCGATACGCAGTATTTT.

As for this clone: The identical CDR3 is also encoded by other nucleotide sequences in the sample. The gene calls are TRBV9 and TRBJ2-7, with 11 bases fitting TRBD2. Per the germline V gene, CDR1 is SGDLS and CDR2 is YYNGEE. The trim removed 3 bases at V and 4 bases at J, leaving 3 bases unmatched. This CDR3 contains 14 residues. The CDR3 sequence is CASSAGLAAYEQYF. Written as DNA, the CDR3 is TGTGCCAGCAGCGCGGGACTAGCGGCATACGAGCAGTACTTC.

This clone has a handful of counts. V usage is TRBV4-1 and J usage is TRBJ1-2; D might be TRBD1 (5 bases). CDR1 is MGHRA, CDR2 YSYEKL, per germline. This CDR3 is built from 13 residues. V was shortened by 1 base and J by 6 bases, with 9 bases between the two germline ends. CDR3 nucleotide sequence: TGCGCCAGCAGCCAAGTGGCGACAGATGGCTACACCTTC. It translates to CASSQVATDGYTF.

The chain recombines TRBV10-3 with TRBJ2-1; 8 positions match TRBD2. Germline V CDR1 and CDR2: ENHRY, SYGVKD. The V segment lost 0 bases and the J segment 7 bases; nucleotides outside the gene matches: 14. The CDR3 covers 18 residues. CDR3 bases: TGTGCCATCAGTGAGTCGGAGGGGAGCGGGAGTGAAGTGAATGAGCAGTTCTTC. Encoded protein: CAISESEGSGSEVNEQFF.

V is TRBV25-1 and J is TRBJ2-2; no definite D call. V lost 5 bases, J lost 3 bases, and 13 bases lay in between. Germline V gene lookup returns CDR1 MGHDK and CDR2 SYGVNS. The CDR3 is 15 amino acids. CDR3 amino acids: CASSSRAGDTGELFF. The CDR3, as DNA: TGTGCCAGCAGTTCCCGGGCCGGAGACACCGGGGAGCTGTTTTTT. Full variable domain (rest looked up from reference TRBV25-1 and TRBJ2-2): EADIYQTPRYLVIGTGKKITLECSQTMGHDKMYWYQQDPGMELHLIHYSYGVNSTEKGDLSSESTVSRIRTEHFPLTLESARPSHTSQYLCASSSRAGDTGELFFGEGSRLTVL.

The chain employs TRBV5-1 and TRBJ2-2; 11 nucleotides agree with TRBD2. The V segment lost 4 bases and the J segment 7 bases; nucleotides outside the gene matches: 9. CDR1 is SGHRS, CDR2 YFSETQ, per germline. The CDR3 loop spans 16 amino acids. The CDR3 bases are TGCGCCAGCAGCCCCCTCATAGCGGGAGGGGGCGGGGAGCTGTTTTTT. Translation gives CASSPLIAGGGGELFF.

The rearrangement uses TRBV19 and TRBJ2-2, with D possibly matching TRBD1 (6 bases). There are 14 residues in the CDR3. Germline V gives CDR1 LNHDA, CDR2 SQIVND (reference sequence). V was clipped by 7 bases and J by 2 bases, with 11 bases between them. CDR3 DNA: TGTGCCAGTACTGGGACAAGTAACACCGGGGAGCTGTTTTTT. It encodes CASTGTSNTGELFF.

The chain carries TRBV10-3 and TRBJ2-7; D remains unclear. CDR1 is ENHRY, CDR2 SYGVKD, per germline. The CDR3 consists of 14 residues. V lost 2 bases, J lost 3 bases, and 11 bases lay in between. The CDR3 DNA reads TGTGCCATCAGTGAGGCAGAAATCAGCTACGAGCAGTACTTC. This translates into CAISEAEISYEQYF.